This is a list of T cell receptor beta chains from one sample in a study of shared clonotypes between healthy human individuals. Sequencing was performed with immunoSEQ multiplex PCR; in TCRdb, only in-frame clones are kept and a portion is missing. The top ten clones hold approximately 24% of a sample with almost 700,000 clones, about 90% of them seen once. The material sequenced was naive CD8+ T cells sorted from blood. The origin of the receptors is a man aged 25 to 45 in good health. Both conserved end residues are trimmed from each CDR3. A D gene is named only where the DNA matches it firmly.

>-|TRBV29-1
SVEVIPGMDNEQF
>TRBD1|TRBV6-5
ASSSGTGGYEQY
>-|TRBV2
ASSDYYRVGEQY
>TRBD1|TRBV11-2
ASSAGTGISDTQY
>-|TRBV7-9
ASSPGGRGGTGELF
>-|TRBV14
ASSRRDSAFYEQY
>TRBD2|TRBV10-2
ASSDPGGKTDTQY
>TRBD1|TRBV2
ASSEGQGQKETQY
>TRBD1|TRBV4-3
ASSQGTGGPYNEQF
>TRBD1|TRBV11-2
ASSSLTGVREQF